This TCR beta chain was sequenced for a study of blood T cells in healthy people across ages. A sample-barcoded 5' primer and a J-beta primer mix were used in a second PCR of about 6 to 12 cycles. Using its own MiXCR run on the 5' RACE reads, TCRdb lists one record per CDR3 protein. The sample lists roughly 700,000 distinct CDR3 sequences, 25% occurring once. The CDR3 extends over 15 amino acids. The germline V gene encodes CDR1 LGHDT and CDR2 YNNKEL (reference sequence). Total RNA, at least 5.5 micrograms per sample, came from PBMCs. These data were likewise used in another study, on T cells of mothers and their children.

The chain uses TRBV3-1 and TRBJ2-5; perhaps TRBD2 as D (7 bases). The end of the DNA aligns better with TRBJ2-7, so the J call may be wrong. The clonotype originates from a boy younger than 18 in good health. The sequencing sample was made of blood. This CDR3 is CASSPHGGPAYEQYF. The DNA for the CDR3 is TGTGCCAGCAGCCCCCACGGGGGGCCGGCCTACGAGCAGTACTTC.